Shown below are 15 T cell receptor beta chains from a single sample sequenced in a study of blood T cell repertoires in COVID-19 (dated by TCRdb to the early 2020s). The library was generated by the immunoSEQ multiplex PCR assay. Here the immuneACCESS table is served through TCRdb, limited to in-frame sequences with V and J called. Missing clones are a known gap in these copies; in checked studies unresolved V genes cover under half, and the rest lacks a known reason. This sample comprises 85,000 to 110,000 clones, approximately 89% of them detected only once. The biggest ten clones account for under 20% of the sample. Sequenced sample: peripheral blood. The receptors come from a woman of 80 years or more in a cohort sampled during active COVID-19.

In DNA, the CDR3 is TGTGCCAGTTGTGTCGACAGGGGGCGATCCGGGGAGCTGTTTTTT. Translation gives CASCVDRGRSGELFF. This chain connects TRBV19 to TRBJ2-2; 10 nucleotides line up with TRBD1. This CDR3 is built from 15 residues. The ends lost 8 bases at V and 6 bases at J; junction bases unmatched: 9. CDR1 is LNHDA, CDR2 SQIVND, per germline (reference sequence). The full variable domain, its missing parts supplied by reference TRBV19 and TRBJ2-2, is DGGITQSPKYLFRKEGQNVTLSCEQNLNHDAMYWYRQDPGQGLRLIYYSQIVNDFQKGDIAEGYSVSREKKESFPLTVTSAQKNPTAFYLCASCVDRGRSGELFFGEGSRLTVL.

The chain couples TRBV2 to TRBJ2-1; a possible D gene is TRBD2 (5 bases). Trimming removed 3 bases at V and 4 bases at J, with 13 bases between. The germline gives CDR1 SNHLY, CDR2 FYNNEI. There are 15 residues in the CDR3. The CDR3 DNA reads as TGTGCCAGCAGTGATTCGATGGGAGTTTACAATGAGCAGTTCTTC. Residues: CASSDSMGVYNEQFF.

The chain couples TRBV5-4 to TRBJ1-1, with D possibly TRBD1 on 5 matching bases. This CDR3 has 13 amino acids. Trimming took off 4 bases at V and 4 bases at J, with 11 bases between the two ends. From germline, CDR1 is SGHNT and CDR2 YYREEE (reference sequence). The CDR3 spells CASSRPGITEAFF. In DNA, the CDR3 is TGTGCCAGCAGCCGTCCAGGGATCACTGAAGCTTTCTTT.

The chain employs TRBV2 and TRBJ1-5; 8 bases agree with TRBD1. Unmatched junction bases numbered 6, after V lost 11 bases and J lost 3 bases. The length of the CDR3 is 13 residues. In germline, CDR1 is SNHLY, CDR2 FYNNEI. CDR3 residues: CASGGQDNQPQHF. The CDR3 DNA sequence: TGTGCCTCCGGGGGACAGGACAATCAGCCCCAGCATTTT.

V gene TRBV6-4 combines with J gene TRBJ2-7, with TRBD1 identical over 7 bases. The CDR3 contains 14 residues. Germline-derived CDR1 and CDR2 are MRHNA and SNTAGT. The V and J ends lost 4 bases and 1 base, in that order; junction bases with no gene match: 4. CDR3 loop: CASSATGSSYEQYF. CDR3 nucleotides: TGTGCCAGCAGTGCGACAGGGTCGTCCTACGAGCAGTACTTC.

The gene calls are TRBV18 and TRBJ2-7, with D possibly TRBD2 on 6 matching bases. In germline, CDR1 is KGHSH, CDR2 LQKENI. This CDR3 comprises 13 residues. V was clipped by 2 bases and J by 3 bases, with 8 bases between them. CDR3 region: CASSPGGIYEQYF. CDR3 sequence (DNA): TGTGCCAGCTCACCAGGGGGGATCTACGAGCAGTACTTC.

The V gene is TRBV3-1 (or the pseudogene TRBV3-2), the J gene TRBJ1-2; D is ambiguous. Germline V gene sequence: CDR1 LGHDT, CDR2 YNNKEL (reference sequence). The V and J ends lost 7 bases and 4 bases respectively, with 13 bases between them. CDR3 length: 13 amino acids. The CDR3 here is CASKPTGSYGYTF. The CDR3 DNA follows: TGTGCCAGCAAGCCTACCGGGAGCTATGGCTACACCTTC.

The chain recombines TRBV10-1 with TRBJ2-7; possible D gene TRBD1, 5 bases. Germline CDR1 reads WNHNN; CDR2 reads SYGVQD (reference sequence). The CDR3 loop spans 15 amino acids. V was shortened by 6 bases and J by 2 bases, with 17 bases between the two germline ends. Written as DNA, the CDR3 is TGCGCCAGCAGCTCAGGACAAGTGGGGACCTACGAGCAGTACTTC. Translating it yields CASSSGQVGTYEQYF.

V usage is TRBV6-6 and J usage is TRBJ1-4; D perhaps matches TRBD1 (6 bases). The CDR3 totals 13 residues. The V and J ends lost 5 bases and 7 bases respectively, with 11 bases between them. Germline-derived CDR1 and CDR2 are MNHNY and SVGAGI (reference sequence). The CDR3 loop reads CASSPPGVEKLFF. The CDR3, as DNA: TGTGCCAGCAGTCCGCCAGGGGTTGAAAAACTGTTTTTT.

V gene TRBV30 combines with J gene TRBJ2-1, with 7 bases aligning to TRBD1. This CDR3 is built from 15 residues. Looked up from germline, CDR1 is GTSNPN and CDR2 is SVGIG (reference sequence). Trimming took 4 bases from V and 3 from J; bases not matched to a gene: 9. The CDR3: CAWNRATGVYNEQFF. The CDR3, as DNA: TGTGCCTGGAACCGAGCAACAGGGGTCTACAATGAGCAGTTCTTC.

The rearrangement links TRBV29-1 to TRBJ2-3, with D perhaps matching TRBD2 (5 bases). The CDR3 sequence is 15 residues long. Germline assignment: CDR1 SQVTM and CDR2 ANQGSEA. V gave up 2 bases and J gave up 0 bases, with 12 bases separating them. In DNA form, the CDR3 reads TGCAGCGTTGAAAGGGAGTTAACTAGCACAGATACGCAGTATTTT. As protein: CSVERELTSTDTQYF.

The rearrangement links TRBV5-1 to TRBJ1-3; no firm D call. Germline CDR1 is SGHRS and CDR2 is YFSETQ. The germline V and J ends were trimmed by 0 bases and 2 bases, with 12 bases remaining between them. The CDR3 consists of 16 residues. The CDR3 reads CASSLEQTVPGNTIYF. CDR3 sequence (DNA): TGCGCCAGCAGCTTGGAACAGACGGTCCCTGGAAACACCATATATTTT.

The CDR3 is CASSWGRDTPYTF. CDR3 coding DNA: TGTGCCAGCAGTTGGGGCCGGGACACTCCCTACACCTTC. The chain uses TRBV6-5 and TRBJ1-2, with TRBD1 as a possible D gene (6 bases). Germline V lookup: CDR1 MNHEY, CDR2 SVGAGI. This CDR3 is 13 amino acids long. Trimming shortened V by 4 bases and J by 10 bases, and 16 bases separated the two germline ends.

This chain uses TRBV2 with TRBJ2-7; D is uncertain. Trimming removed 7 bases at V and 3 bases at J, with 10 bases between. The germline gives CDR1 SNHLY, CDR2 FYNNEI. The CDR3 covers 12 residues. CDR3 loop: CASMTYYYEQYF. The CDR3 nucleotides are TGTGCCAGCATGACGTACTACTACGAGCAGTACTTC. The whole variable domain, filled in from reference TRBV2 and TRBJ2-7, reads EPEVTQTPSHQVTQMGQEVILRCVPISNHLYFYWYRQILGQKVEFLVSFYNNEISEKSEIFDDQFSVERPDGSNFTLKIRSTKLEDSAMYFCASMTYYYEQYFGPGTRLTVT.

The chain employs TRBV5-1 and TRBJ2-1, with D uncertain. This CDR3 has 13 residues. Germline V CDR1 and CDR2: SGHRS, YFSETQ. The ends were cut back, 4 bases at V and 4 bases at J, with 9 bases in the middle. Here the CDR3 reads CASSSSQYNEQFF. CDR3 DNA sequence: TGCGCCAGCAGCAGTAGCCAGTACAATGAGCAGTTCTTC. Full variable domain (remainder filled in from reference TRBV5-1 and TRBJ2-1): KAGVTQTPRYLIKTRGQQVTLSCSPISGHRSVSWYQQTPGQGLQFLFEYFSETQRNKGNFPGRFSGRQFSNSRSEMNVSTLELGDSALYLCASSSSQYNEQFFGPGTRLTVL.